Shown below are 2 T cell receptor beta chains from a single sample sequenced in a study of T cell changes during pregnancy in multiple sclerosis. Clones were read by immunoSEQ multiplex PCR, and TCRdb kept only the in-frame ones, dropping some. The data hold tens of thousands of clones, with roughly 92% observed a single time. The material was CD4+ T cells from peripheral blood mononuclear cells, obtained in the first trimester of pregnancy. Receptors originate from a female donor with multiple sclerosis, enrolled in a pregnancy study.

The chain employs TRBV4-2 and TRBJ1-3; perhaps TRBD1 as D (6 bases). V was cut by 1 base and J by 0 bases, with 10 bases left in between. The V gene's germline CDR1 is LGHNA and CDR2 YNFKEQ. The CDR3 extends over 16 amino acids. DNA for the CDR3: TGTGCCAGCAGCCAAGTAGGACAGAGCTCTGGAAACACCATATATTTT. Its protein is CASSQVGQSSGNTIYF.

The rearrangement joins TRBV10-2 to TRBJ2-7, with 10 bases matching TRBD2. This CDR3 has 13 residues. V was pared by 6 bases and J by 6 bases, with 5 bases of the junction left unmatched. The germline V gene encodes CDR1 WSHSY and CDR2 SAAADI. CDR3 region: CASSQREGREQYF. CDR3 nucleotides: TGCGCCAGCAGCCAGCGGGAGGGTCGCGAGCAGTACTTC.